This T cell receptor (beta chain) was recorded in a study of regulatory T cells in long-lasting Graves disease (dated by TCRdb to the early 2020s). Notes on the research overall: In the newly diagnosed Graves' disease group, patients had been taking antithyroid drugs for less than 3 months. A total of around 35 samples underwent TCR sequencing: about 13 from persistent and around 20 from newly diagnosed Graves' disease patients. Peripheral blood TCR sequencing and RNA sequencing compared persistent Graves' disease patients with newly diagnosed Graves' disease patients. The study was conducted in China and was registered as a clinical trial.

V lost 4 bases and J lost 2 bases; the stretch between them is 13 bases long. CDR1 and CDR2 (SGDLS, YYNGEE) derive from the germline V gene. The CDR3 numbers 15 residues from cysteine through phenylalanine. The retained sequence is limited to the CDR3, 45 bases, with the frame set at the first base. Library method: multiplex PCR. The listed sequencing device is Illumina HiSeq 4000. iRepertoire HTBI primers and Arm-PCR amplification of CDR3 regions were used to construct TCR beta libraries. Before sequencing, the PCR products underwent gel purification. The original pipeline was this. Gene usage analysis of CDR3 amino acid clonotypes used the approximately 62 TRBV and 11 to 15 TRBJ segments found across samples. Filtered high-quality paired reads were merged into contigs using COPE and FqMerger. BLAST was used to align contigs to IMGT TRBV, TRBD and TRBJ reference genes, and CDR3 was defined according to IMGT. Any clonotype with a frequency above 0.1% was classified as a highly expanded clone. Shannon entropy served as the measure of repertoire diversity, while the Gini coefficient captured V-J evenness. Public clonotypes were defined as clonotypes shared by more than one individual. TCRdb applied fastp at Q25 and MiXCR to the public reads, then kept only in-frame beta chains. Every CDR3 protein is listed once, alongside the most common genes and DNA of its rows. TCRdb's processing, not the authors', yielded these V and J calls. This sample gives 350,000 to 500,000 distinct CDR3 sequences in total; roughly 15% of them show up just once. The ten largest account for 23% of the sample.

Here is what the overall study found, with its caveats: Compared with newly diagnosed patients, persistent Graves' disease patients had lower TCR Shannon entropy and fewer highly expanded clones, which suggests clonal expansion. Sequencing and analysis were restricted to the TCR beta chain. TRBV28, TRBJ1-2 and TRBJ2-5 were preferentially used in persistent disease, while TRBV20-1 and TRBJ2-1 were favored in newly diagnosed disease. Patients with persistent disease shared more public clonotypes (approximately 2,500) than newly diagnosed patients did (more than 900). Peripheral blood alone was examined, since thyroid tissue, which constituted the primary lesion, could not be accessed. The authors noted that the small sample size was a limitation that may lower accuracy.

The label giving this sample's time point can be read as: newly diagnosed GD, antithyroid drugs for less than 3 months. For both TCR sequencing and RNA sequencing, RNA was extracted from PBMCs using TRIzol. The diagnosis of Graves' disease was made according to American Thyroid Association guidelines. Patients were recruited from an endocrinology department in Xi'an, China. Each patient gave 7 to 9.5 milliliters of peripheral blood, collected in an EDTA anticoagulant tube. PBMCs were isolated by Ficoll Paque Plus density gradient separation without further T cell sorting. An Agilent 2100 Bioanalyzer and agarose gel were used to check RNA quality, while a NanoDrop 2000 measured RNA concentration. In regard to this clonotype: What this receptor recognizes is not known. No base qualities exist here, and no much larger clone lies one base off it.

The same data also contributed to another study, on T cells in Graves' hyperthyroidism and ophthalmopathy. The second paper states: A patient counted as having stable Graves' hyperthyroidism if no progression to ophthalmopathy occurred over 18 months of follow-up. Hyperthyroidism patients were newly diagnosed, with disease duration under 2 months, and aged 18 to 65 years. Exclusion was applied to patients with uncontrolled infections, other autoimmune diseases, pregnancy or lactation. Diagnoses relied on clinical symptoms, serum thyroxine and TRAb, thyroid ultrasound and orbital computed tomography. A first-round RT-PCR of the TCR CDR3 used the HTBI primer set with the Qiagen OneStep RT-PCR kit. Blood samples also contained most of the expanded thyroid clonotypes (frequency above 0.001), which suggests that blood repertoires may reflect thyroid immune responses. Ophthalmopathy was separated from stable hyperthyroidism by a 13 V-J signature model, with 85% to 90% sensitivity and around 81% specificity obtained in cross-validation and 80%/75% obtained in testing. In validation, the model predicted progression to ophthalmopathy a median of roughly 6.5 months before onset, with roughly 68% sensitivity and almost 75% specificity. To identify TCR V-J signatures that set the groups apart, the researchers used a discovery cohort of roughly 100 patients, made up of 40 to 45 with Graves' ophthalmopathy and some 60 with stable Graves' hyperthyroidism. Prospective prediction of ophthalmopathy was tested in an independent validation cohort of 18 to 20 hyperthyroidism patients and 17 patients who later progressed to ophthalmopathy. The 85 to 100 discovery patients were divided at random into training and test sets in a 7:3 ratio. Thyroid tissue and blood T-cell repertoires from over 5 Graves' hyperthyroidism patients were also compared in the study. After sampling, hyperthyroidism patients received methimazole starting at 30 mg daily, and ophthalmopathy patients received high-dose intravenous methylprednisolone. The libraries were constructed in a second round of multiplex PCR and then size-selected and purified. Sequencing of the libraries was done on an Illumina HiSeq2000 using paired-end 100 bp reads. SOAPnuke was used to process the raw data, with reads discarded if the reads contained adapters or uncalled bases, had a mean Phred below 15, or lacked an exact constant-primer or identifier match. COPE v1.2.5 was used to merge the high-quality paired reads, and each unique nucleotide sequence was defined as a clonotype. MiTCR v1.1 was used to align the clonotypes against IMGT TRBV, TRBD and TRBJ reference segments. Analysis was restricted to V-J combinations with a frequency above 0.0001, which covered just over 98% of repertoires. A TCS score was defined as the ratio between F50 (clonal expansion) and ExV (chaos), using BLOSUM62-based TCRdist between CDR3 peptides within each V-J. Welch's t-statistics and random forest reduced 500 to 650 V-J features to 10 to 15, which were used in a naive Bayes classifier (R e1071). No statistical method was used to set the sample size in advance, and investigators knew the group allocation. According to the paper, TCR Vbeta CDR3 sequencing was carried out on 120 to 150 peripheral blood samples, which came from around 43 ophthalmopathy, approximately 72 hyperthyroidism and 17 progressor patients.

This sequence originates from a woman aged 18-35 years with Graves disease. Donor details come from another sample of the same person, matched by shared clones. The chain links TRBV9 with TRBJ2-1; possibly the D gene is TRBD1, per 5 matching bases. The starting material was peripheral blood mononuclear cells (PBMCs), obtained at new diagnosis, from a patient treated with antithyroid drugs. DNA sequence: TGTGCCAGCAGCCCTTGGCAGGGTCCCTACAATGAGCAGTTCTTC. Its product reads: CASSPWQGPYNEQFF.